A single sample is the source of the 27 T cell receptor beta chains below, sequenced in a study of blood T cells in healthy people across ages. A second PCR, run for about 7 to 11 cycles, used a sample-barcoded 5' primer plus a J-beta primer mix. MiXCR was run by TCRdb on the 5' RACE reads, yielding one entry per CDR3 protein. This sample carries about 1.4 million distinct CDR3 sequences, approximately 59% of them seen once, and the ten largest clones take roughly 6.3%. Sequenced input: blood. These receptor sequences come from a man in his late teens or twenties in good health.

The genes are TRBV3-1 and TRBJ2-2; 9 positions agree with TRBD2. J was trimmed by 7 bases and V by 1 base; bases with no gene match: 7. Germline loops: CDR1 LGHDT, CDR2 YNNKEL (reference sequence). The length of the CDR3 is 16 residues. CDR3 in DNA: TGTGCCAGCAGCCAAGCGGCGGGAGGGCCTGGCGGGGAGCTGTTTTTT. Amino acids: CASSQAAGGPGGELFF. The variable domain in full, completed from reference TRBV3-1 and TRBJ2-2, reads DTAVSQTPKYLVTQMGNDKSIKCEQNLGHDTMYWYKQDSKKFLKIMFSYNNKELIINETVPNRFSPKSPDKAHLNLHINSLELGDSAVYFCASSQAAGGPGGELFFGEGSRLTVL.

The rearrangement joins TRBV7-9 to TRBJ2-3; D gene ambiguous. Germline V gene data show CDR1 as SEHNR and CDR2 as FQNEAQ (reference sequence). The CDR3 is 13 amino acids. V was shortened by 6 bases and J by 1 base, with 8 bases between the two germline ends. CDR3 protein: CASRKIGTDTQYF. CDR3 coding DNA: TGTGCCAGCAGGAAGATTGGCACAGATACGCAGTATTTT.

This chain joins TRBV7-2 and TRBJ2-1; possibly TRBD1 for D (6 bases). Trimming left V 5 bases short and J 0 bases short, with 11 bases between. CDR3 length equals 15 residues. The V gene's germline CDR1 is SGHTA and CDR2 FQGNSA. The CDR3 protein is CASSDGQSSYNEQFF. CDR3 nucleotides: TGTGCCAGCAGCGATGGACAGAGCTCCTACAATGAGCAGTTCTTC.

The rearrangement uses TRBV10-1 and TRBJ2-1; TRBD2 aligns across 8 bases. The J call may be faulty, since TRBJ2-7 better matches the DNA end. The CDR3 sequence is 15 residues long. Germline CDR1 is WNHNN and CDR2 is SYGVQD (reference sequence). As DNA, the CDR3 is TGCGCCAGCAGTAAAAGCGGGAGTTCCTACAATGAGCAGTACTTC. Translation gives CASSKSGSSYNEQYF.

This clonotype was observed a single time. V is TRBV6-2 or TRBV6-3 and J is TRBJ1-2; D not certain. The V gene's germline CDR1 is MNHEY and CDR2 SVGEGT. Trimming stripped 6 bases from V and 3 bases from J, with 20 bases between. The CDR3 runs 16 residues. The CDR3, as DNA: TGTGCCAGCAGCTATCCCGCGGAGGGCCCCTACTATGGCTACACCTTC. It is translated as CASSYPAEGPYYGYTF.

V is TRBV7-9 and J is TRBJ2-3, with 10 bases that match TRBD2. Trimming took 2 bases from V and 4 from J; bases not matched to a gene: 6. There are 16 residues in the CDR3. Germline V gives CDR1 SEHNR, CDR2 FQNEAQ (reference sequence). The CDR3 here is CASSLLSGGPADTQYF. The CDR3 DNA sequence: TGTGCCAGCAGCTTACTTAGCGGGGGGCCCGCAGATACGCAGTATTTT.

The table lists this clonotype with a few counts. The rearrangement uses TRBV28 and TRBJ1-4; D may be TRBD1 (5 bases). V lost 5 bases, J lost 4 bases, and 14 bases lay in between. The CDR3 is 15 residues long. CDR1 MDHEN and CDR2 SYDVKM come from the germline V gene. CDR3 bases: TGTGCCAGCAGTCCCGCGGGACGGTATAATGAAAAACTGTTTTTT. Protein: CASSPAGRYNEKLFF.

This chain uses TRBV9 with TRBJ1-2; 7 positions agree with TRBD1. The ends lost 4 bases at V and 7 bases at J; junction bases unmatched: 16. Germline V lookup: CDR1 SGDLS, CDR2 YYNGEE. The CDR3 extends over 16 amino acids. For the CDR3, the DNA is TGTGCCAGCAGCCCGATGACAGGGACAGCGGTCTTTGGCTACACCTTC. Protein: CASSPMTGTAVFGYTF.

This sequence joins TRBV2 and TRBJ2-3; D gene unclear. The CDR3 sequence is 14 residues long. The germline gives CDR1 SNHLY, CDR2 FYNNEI. Trimming took off 5 bases at V and 6 bases at J, with 15 bases between the two ends. The chain's CDR3 is CASSRLTDIDTQYF. CDR3 DNA: TGTGCCAGCAGTCGGCTAACGGATATTGATACGCAGTATTTT.

This clonotype was counted a few times. The chain links TRBV29-1 to TRBJ1-2; a possible D gene is TRBD1 (5 bases). The V gene's germline CDR1 is SQVTM and CDR2 ANQGSEA. V dropped 4 bases and J dropped 8 bases, with 17 bases sitting between them. The CDR3 is made up of 13 amino acids. Here the CDR3 reads CSVAPTGSEGYTF. As DNA, the CDR3 is TGCAGCGTTGCGCCTACAGGTTCTGAGGGCTACACCTTC. The full variable domain, with the rest looked up from reference TRBV29-1 and TRBJ1-2, is SAVISQKPSRDICQRGTSLTIQCQVDSQVTMMFWYRQQPGQSLTLIATANQGSEATYESGFVIDKFPISRPNLTFSTLTVSNMSPEDSSIYLCSVAPTGSEGYTFGSGTRLTVV.

This chain uses TRBV5-1 with TRBJ2-4, with D possibly matching TRBD2 (5 bases). V was trimmed by 4 bases and J by 8 bases, leaving 25 bases between them. The CDR3 is made up of 17 amino acids. From germline, CDR1 is SGHRS and CDR2 YFSETQ. The chain's CDR3 is CASSPGYSHSTVDIQYF. The CDR3 coding sequence is TGCGCCAGCAGCCCGGGATACAGTCACAGTACCGTAGACATTCAGTACTTC.

This clonotype was seen a handful of times. The V gene is TRBV7-2, the J gene TRBJ2-1, with D possibly TRBD1 on 6 matching bases. Per germline, CDR1 SGHTA and CDR2 FQGNSA. This CDR3 has 13 residues. V was cut by 5 bases and J by 5 bases, with 10 bases left in between. CDR3 amino acids: CASSPGQHNEQFF. CDR3 sequence (DNA): TGTGCCAGCAGCCCCGGACAGCACAATGAGCAGTTCTTC.

The chain has TRBV4-3 and TRBJ2-3; D possibly uses TRBD1 or TRBD2 (5 bases each). Germline V CDR1 and CDR2: LGHNA, YSLEER. The CDR3 has 17 amino acids. V shed 0 bases and J shed 4 bases, with 17 bases lying between them. CDR3 bases: TGCGCCAGCAGCCAAGAATTAGTAGGGGACGTCGCAGATACGCAGTATTTT. It translates to CASSQELVGDVADTQYF.

The chain uses TRBV5-1 and TRBJ1-1, with no clear D. Germline CDR1 reads SGHRS; CDR2 reads YFSETQ. Trimming stripped 5 bases from V and 2 bases from J, with 13 bases between. The CDR3 covers 14 residues. CDR3 amino acids: CASRADGRNTEAFF. In nucleotides, the CDR3 is TGCGCCAGCAGAGCGGACGGTAGAAACACTGAAGCTTTCTTT.

V and J are TRBV7-9 and TRBJ2-7, with 7 bases aligning to TRBD1. Unmatched junction bases numbered 6, after V lost 0 bases and J lost 1 base. Germline values: CDR1 SEHNR, CDR2 FQNEAQ (reference sequence). The CDR3 totals 16 residues. DNA for the CDR3: TGTGCCAGCAGCTTAGCAGTTCACAGGGGATCCTACGAGCAGTACTTC. Its protein product is CASSLAVHRGSYEQYF.

The chain joins TRBV20-1 to TRBJ2-1; perhaps D is TRBD1 or TRBD2 (5 bases each). This CDR3 has 14 amino acids. Germline loops: CDR1 DFQATT, CDR2 SNEGSKA (reference sequence). Trimming took 0 bases from V and 9 from J, leaving 15 bases between them. The chain's CDR3 is CSARDPEGPGEQFF. CDR3 in DNA: TGCAGTGCTAGAGATCCTGAGGGGCCTGGTGAGCAGTTCTTC.

The V call is TRBV6-1, the J call TRBJ2-5; 13 bases align to TRBD2. Trimming removed 3 bases from V and 4 bases from J; junction bases left unmatched: 8. The CDR3 covers 17 residues. Germline CDR1 MNHNS, CDR2 SASEGT. CDR3 bases: TGTGCCAGCAGTGACCGGACTAGCGGGAGTTTAGGAGAGACCCAGTACTTC. It is translated as CASSDRTSGSLGETQYF.

This clonotype was observed a few times. The chain's CDR3 is CATSTYIGDTQYF. The CDR3 DNA follows: TGTGCCACCAGCACCTATATTGGAGATACGCAGTATTTT. The chain is built from TRBV15 and TRBJ2-3; D gene unclear. The CDR3 covers 13 residues. V gave up 4 bases and J gave up 5 bases, with 10 bases separating them. CDR1 and CDR2 (germline): LNHNV, YYDKDF (reference sequence).

In this sample, this clonotype turned up a few times. This rearrangement joins TRBV12-5 to TRBJ2-7; 14 bases match TRBD2. V was clipped by 5 bases and J by 7 bases; unmatched bases: 7. This CDR3 is 15 amino acids long. Germline V gives CDR1 LGHNT, CDR2 FRNRAP. The CDR3 loop reads CASGQGLAGVEEQYF. The CDR3 DNA reads as TGTGCTAGTGGTCAGGGACTAGCGGGAGTGGAAGAGCAGTACTTC.

CDR3 region: CASSQDRTAPGQYF. The CDR3 DNA is TGCGCCAGCAGCCAAGATCGCACCGCTCCCGGGCAGTACTTC. The chain uses TRBV4-3 and TRBJ2-7; no clear D gene. V lost 0 bases, J lost 9 bases, and 15 bases lay in between. The CDR3 has 14 amino acids. Per germline, CDR1 LGHNA and CDR2 YSLEER.

This chain connects TRBV20-1 to TRBJ2-1, with 11 bases fitting TRBD2. The V gene end was trimmed by 6 bases and the J gene end by 7 bases; junction bases not matched to a gene: 11. The CDR3 loop spans 15 amino acids. Germline V gene lookup returns CDR1 DFQATT and CDR2 SNEGSKA (reference sequence). The CDR3: CSAPRSGGAENEQFF. Written as DNA, the CDR3 is TGCAGTGCGCCACGTAGCGGGGGGGCGGAAAATGAGCAGTTCTTC.

The chain links TRBV14 to TRBJ2-1; the match to TRBD2 covers 9 bases. The CDR3 contains 14 residues. Unmatched junction bases numbered 4, after V lost 0 bases and J lost 10 bases. Germline V lookup: CDR1 SGHDN, CDR2 FVKESK. The DNA of the CDR3 is TGTGCCAGCAGCCAAGATTGGCTAGCGGGAGAGCAGTTCTTC. Translation: CASSQDWLAGEQFF. Full variable domain (rest looked up from reference TRBV14 and TRBJ2-1): EAGVTQFPSHSVIEKGQTVTLRCDPISGHDNLYWYRRVMGKEIKFLLHFVKESKQDESGMPNNRFLAERTGGTYSTLKVQPAELEDSGVYFCASSQDWLAGEQFFGPGTRLTVL.

This clonotype has a handful of counts. In DNA form, the CDR3 reads TGCAGTGCTAGAGATTCCCAGGCATTGAGGGGCTACACCTTC. Translation: CSARDSQALRGYTF. This chain joins TRBV20-1 and TRBJ1-2; D call uncertain. Germline V gene data show CDR1 as DFQATT and CDR2 as SNEGSKA (reference sequence). The CDR3 has 14 residues. V was clipped by 0 bases and J by 8 bases, with 16 bases between them.

The chain combines TRBV6-5 with TRBJ1-2, with D perhaps matching TRBD1 (6 bases). Trimming took 8 bases from V and 5 from J, leaving 18 bases between them. The CDR3 consists of 14 residues. Per the germline V gene, CDR1 is MNHEY and CDR2 is SVGAGI. The CDR3 sequence: CASGRQDRLYGYTF. CDR3 bases: TGTGCCAGCGGAAGACAGGACCGTCTATATGGCTACACCTTC.

The chain uses TRBV4-1 and TRBJ1-3; possibly TRBD1 for D (5 bases). V lost 4 bases, J lost 3 bases, and 16 bases lay in between. This CDR3 is built from 16 residues. The germline V gene has CDR1 MGHRA and CDR2 YSYEKL. CDR3 nucleotides: TGCGCCAGCAGCCTGGAGAGTCAGGGTTTTGGAAACACCATATATTTT. This codes for CASSLESQGFGNTIYF.

This rearrangement joins TRBV4-1 to TRBJ1-1; D gene uncertain. Trimming cost V 5 bases and J 0 bases, with 13 bases left between them. The CDR3 loop spans 15 amino acids. CDR1 and CDR2 from the germline V gene are MGHRA and YSYEKL. CDR3 in DNA: TGCGCCAGCAGCGGCCGACTCGGAATGAACACTGAAGCTTTCTTT. It codes for CASSGRLGMNTEAFF.

The J gene is TRBJ2-1, the V gene TRBV20-1, with no clear D. The germline CDR1 and CDR2 sequences are DFQATT and SNEGSKA (reference sequence). CDR3 length equals 16 residues. The germline V and J ends were trimmed by 3 bases and 5 bases, with 20 bases remaining between them. DNA for the CDR3: TGCAGTGCTAGCCCCAGGTCGGGTTTAAGGGACAATGAGCAGTTCTTC. Amino acid sequence: CSASPRSGLRDNEQFF.